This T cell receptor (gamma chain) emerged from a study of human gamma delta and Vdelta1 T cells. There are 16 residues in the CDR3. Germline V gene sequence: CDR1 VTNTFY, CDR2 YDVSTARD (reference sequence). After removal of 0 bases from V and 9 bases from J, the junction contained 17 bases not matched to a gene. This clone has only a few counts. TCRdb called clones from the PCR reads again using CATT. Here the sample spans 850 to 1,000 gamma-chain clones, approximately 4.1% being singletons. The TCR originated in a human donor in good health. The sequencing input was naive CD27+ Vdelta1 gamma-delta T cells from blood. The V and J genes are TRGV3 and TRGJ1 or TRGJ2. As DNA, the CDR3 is TGTGCCACCTGGGACAGGCCCCCGTTCCTCGGGAGTAAGAAACTCTTT. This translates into CATWDRPPFLGSKKLF.